This T cell receptor beta chain was identified in a study of blood T cells in healthy people across ages. This clonotype has just a few counts. Germline CDR1 MNHNS, CDR2 SASEGT. V was clipped by 4 bases and J by 3 bases; unmatched bases: 5. The CDR3 has 14 amino acids. Primed by a sample-barcoded 5' primer and a J-beta primer mix, a second PCR proceeded for 7 to 11 cycles. Each CDR3 protein is one row after TCRdb ran MiXCR on the 5' RACE reads. The table has about 750,000 distinct CDR3 sequences, roughly 50% seen once; the top ten hold about 42%. Sequenced sample: blood. This TCR was sampled from an elderly man in good health. The chain couples TRBV6-1 to TRBJ2-7; 8 bases fit TRBD2. The CDR3 DNA reads TGTGCCAGCAGTGTCCAGCGGGGGAGCTACGAGCAGTACTTC. Translated: CASSVQRGSYEQYF.